The 24 T cell receptor beta chains reported below all come from one sample, sequenced in a study of blood T cell repertoires in COVID-19 (dated by TCRdb to about 2020). Library preparation was by the immunoSEQ multiplex PCR assay. As stored in TCRdb, this immuneACCESS dataset retains in-frame rearrangements with V and J assigned. A fraction of the clones does not appear; measured against another copy, unresolved V genes explain less than half of the discrepancy, and the remainder lacks a known reason. Counted in this sample were roughly 130,000 clones; about 88% of them appeared once. Jointly, the top ten make up roughly 2.3% of the sample. Sequencing used PBMCs or T cells enriched from blood (not recorded which). All receptors derive from a woman in her fifties or sixties who had recovered from COVID-19.

The chain joins TRBV3-1 (or the pseudogene TRBV3-2) to TRBJ2-7, with D possibly TRBD2 on 6 matching bases. The germline gives CDR1 LGHDT, CDR2 YNNKEL (reference sequence). The CDR3 runs 13 residues. Trimming cost V 2 bases and J 7 bases, with 12 bases left between them. The CDR3 is CASSQTGLTEQYF. The DNA for the CDR3 is TGTGCCAGCAGCCAAACGGGACTTACTGAGCAGTACTTC.

V is TRBV5-4 and J is TRBJ2-7; 9 nucleotides match TRBD1. Germline trimming cut 4 bases from V and 6 bases from J; bases unmatched to any gene: 11. Germline lookup yields CDR1 SGHNT and CDR2 YYREEE (reference sequence). CDR3 size: 15 residues. CDR3 coding DNA: TGTGCCAGCAGCCTAGCCGGGACAGGGTCGACCGAGCAGTACTTC. Translating gives CASSLAGTGSTEQYF.

The chain joins TRBV5-1 to TRBJ1-2; tentative D call: TRBD1 (5 bases). Germline V gene data show CDR1 as SGHRS and CDR2 as YFSETQ. Trimming took off 4 bases at V and 3 bases at J, with 19 bases between the two ends. The CDR3 is 16 amino acids. In nucleotides, the CDR3 is TGCGCCAGCAGCGCGAGATTCCAGGGTACTGACTATGGCTACACCTTC. It specifies CASSARFQGTDYGYTF.

The V call is TRBV27, the J call TRBJ1-2, with TRBD1 identical over 9 bases. CDR1 MNHEY and CDR2 SMNVEV come from the germline V gene (reference sequence). J lost 4 bases, V lost 5 bases, and 8 bases had no gene match. The CDR3 length is 15 residues. The CDR3 reads CASSAGQGVVYGYTF. The CDR3 DNA follows: TGTGCCAGCAGTGCGGGACAGGGTGTTGTCTATGGCTACACCTTC.

The chain carries TRBV13 and TRBJ2-6, with D unresolved. Germline V gene sequence: CDR1 PRHDT, CDR2 FYEKMQ (reference sequence). This CDR3 region has 15 residues. V lost 0 bases, J lost 0 bases, and 3 bases lay in between. CDR3 region: CASSLGISGANVLTF. CDR3 nucleotides: TGTGCCAGCAGCTTAGGTATCTCTGGGGCCAACGTCCTGACTTTC.

The chain joins TRBV7-9 to TRBJ2-4; 14 bases agree with TRBD2. J lost 0 bases, V lost 4 bases, and 2 bases had no gene match. CDR3 length: 17 amino acids. Germline V gives CDR1 SEHNR, CDR2 FQNEAQ (reference sequence). The CDR3 loop reads CASSSGLAGVAKNIQYF. In nucleotides, the CDR3 is TGTGCCAGCAGCTCGGGACTAGCGGGGGTAGCCAAAAACATTCAGTACTTC.

The chain carries TRBV7-6 and TRBJ2-7; D remains unclear. CDR3 size: 13 residues. V was shortened by 3 bases and J by 0 bases, with 6 bases between the two germline ends. Germline V gives CDR1 SGHVS, CDR2 FNYEAQ. The CDR3 region has the DNA TGTGCCAGCAGCTTCTGGGCCTCCTACGAGCAGTACTTC. Its protein product is CASSFWASYEQYF.

The chain has TRBV6-1 and TRBJ2-7; tentatively, D is TRBD2 (5 bases). Trimming stripped 2 bases from V and 6 bases from J, with 14 bases between. There are 14 residues in the CDR3. CDR1 MNHNS and CDR2 SASEGT come from the germline V gene. The CDR3 loop is CASSERSSSGEQYF. The CDR3 nucleotides are TGTGCCAGCAGTGAACGGTCTTCAAGCGGCGAGCAGTACTTC.

The rearrangement uses TRBV5-1 and TRBJ2-6; D gene uncertain. The length of the CDR3 is 16 residues. Germline V CDR1 and CDR2: SGHRS, YFSETQ. Trimming removed 0 bases from V and 2 bases from J, with 9 bases in between. This CDR3 is CASSLAPFAGANVLTF. The DNA of the CDR3 is TGCGCCAGCAGCTTGGCCCCCTTTGCTGGGGCCAACGTCCTGACTTTC.

The chain links TRBV12-3 or TRBV12-4 to TRBJ1-5, with D uncertain. The CDR3 is 13 residues long. V was clipped by 6 bases and J by 3 bases, with 9 bases between them. The CDR3 region is CASSTDTNQPQHF. CDR3 sequence (DNA): TGTGCCAGCAGCACAGATACCAATCAGCCCCAGCATTTT.

The rearrangement uses TRBV11-2 and TRBJ2-1; 10 nucleotides align to TRBD2. The CDR3 loop spans 17 amino acids. Germline V gives CDR1 SGHAT, CDR2 FQNNGV. The J segment lost 2 bases and the V segment lost 1 base, leaving 5 bases of the junction unmatched. The CDR3, as DNA: TGTGCCAGCAGCTTAGGGGATAGCGGGGGGCCCTACAATGAGCAGTTCTTC. Translated, it gives CASSLGDSGGPYNEQFF.

This chain uses TRBV19 with TRBJ2-7, with a possible D match to TRBD2 (6 bases). Trimming stripped 5 bases from V and 1 base from J, with 9 bases between. Germline-derived CDR1 and CDR2 are LNHDA and SQIVND (reference sequence). CDR3 length equals 13 residues. CDR3 residues: CASSPGTSYEQYF. The CDR3, as DNA: TGTGCCAGTAGTCCCGGGACTTCCTACGAGCAGTACTTC.

This clone was detected a few times. The chain combines TRBV7-9 with TRBJ2-7, with a tentative D call TRBD2 (6 bases). From germline, CDR1 is SEHNR and CDR2 FQNEAQ (reference sequence). Trimming removed 5 bases from V and 7 bases from J, with 12 bases in between. This CDR3 has 12 amino acids. CDR3 protein: CASSLGRREQYF. The CDR3 DNA reads TGTGCCAGCAGCCTAGGGAGGCGGGAGCAGTACTTC.

The J gene is TRBJ2-1, the V gene TRBV7-9; D gene uncertain. Per the germline V gene, CDR1 is SEHNR and CDR2 is FQNEAQ (reference sequence). This CDR3 has 14 amino acids. The V end was cut by 1 base, the J end by 8 bases, with 12 bases between. The chain's CDR3 is CASSLGGTMDEQFF. The CDR3 DNA follows: TGTGCCAGCAGCTTAGGAGGAACCATGGATGAGCAGTTCTTC.

The chain has TRBV3-1 (or the pseudogene TRBV3-2) and TRBJ2-7; D unresolved. Trimming cost V 4 bases and J 2 bases, with 12 bases left between them. The CDR3 loop spans 14 amino acids. CDR1 LGHDT and CDR2 YNNKEL come from the germline V gene (reference sequence). The CDR3 DNA sequence: TGTGCCAGCAGCCGCGCAGACTTAACCTACGAGCAGTACTTC. Amino acid sequence: CASSRADLTYEQYF.

The V gene is TRBV4-1, the J gene TRBJ1-5, with TRBD1 matching over 7 bases. The CDR3 totals 19 residues. Germline values: CDR1 MGHRA, CDR2 YSYEKL. The junction had 15 bases not matched to a gene; V was cut back by 2 bases and J by 2 bases. The CDR3 coding sequence is TGCGCCAGCAGCCAATTACCCATTTCGCTGGGACAGCGCAATCAGCCCCAGCATTTT. As protein: CASSQLPISLGQRNQPQHF.

The chain recombines TRBV7-8 with TRBJ2-7, with 12 positions matching TRBD1. Per germline, CDR1 SGHVS and CDR2 FQNEAQ. This CDR3 is 15 amino acids long. Trimming took 4 bases from V and 4 from J; bases not matched to a gene: 5. CDR3 DNA: TGTGCCAGCAGCTACGGGACAGGGGGCGCGTACGAGCAGTACTTC. It codes for CASSYGTGGAYEQYF.

The chain has TRBV24-1 and TRBJ2-5, with a weak D call TRBD1 (5 bases). Deletions cut 9 bases from V and 5 bases from J, with 9 bases between. Germline values: CDR1 KGHDR, CDR2 SFDVKD. The CDR3 loop spans 11 amino acids. The CDR3 here is CATSSGETQYF. In DNA form, the CDR3 reads TGTGCCACCTCTTCAGGGGAGACCCAGTACTTC.

The rearrangement links TRBV30 to TRBJ2-7, with TRBD1 identical over 10 bases. The CDR3 totals 14 residues. V dropped 3 bases and J dropped 4; count of bases not matched to a gene: 6. Germline CDR1 and CDR2: GTSNPN and SVGIG (reference sequence). CDR3 protein: CAWSPDRGLYEQYF. The CDR3 DNA follows: TGTGCCTGGAGCCCGGACAGGGGGTTATACGAGCAGTACTTC.

The V gene is TRBV30, the J gene TRBJ1-5, with 7 bases that match TRBD1. The germline gives CDR1 GTSNPN, CDR2 SVGIG (reference sequence). V was pared by 3 bases and J by 4 bases, with 6 bases of the junction left unmatched. The CDR3 length is 14 residues. CDR3 nucleotide sequence: TGTGCCTGGAGGGGGGACAGTCCAAATCAGCCCCAGCATTTT. It is translated as CAWRGDSPNQPQHF. The variable domain in full, completed from reference TRBV30 and TRBJ1-5, reads SQTIHQWPATLVQPVGSPLSLECTVEGTSNPNLYWYRQAAGRGLQLLFYSVGIGQISSEVPQNLSASRPQDRQFILSSKKLLLSDSGFYLCAWRGDSPNQPQHFGDGTRLSIL.

V and J are TRBV9 and TRBJ2-5, with 12 bases lining up with TRBD2. CDR1 and CDR2 (germline): SGDLS, YYNGEE. The V and J ends lost 4 bases and 4 bases, in that order; junction bases with no gene match: 11. The CDR3 totals 17 residues. The CDR3 loop is CASSFSSGGAKGETQYF. The CDR3 DNA reads as TGTGCCAGCAGCTTTTCTAGCGGGGGGGCCAAGGGAGAGACCCAGTACTTC.

The gene calls are TRBV6-5 and TRBJ1-1; D not resolved. Germline CDR1 and CDR2: MNHEY and SVGAGI. This CDR3 spans 11 amino acids. CDR3 nucleotides: TGTGTCGACCAGAGGGTCCCTGAAGCTTTCTTT. It codes for CVDQRVPEAFF.

This chain uses TRBV29-1 with TRBJ2-2, with D possibly being TRBD2 (6 bases). Trimming shortened V by 4 bases and J by 4 bases, and 13 bases separated the two germline ends. CDR3 length equals 14 residues. Germline CDR1 and CDR2: SQVTM and ANQGSEA. CDR3 sequence (DNA): TGCAGCGTTGCCCGGCAGGGAGGCACCGGGGAGCTGTTTTTT. Translation gives CSVARQGGTGELFF.

The chain employs TRBV27 and TRBJ2-7, with 8 bases fitting TRBD1. J was trimmed by 7 bases and V by 6 bases; bases with no gene match: 11. Looked up from germline, CDR1 is MNHEY and CDR2 is SMNVEV (reference sequence). The CDR3 is 14 amino acids. CDR3 DNA sequence: TGTGCCAGCAGAGAACGCGGGACAGGCGGGGAGCAGTACTTC. Protein: CASRERGTGGEQYF.